This T cell receptor beta chain originates from a study of cytomegalovirus exposure and HLA in healthy donors. Study-level points and caveats: The authors enumerated over 150 TCR beta chains as linked to cytomegalovirus.

Assay: immunoSEQ multiplex PCR; the TCRdb copy retains only in-frame clones and omits some. The sample has about 150,000 clones, 80% to 90% seen once; the top ten hold about 8.2%. Of note for this clone: Its antigen is undetermined.

The germline gives CDR1 SGHRS, CDR2 YFSETQ. V lost 4 bases to trimming and J lost 8 bases, with 15 bases between them. The CDR3 is made up of 13 amino acids. This TCR was sampled from a woman aged 18-29 years in good health and CMV-seropositive. Sequenced: PBMCs. The chain is built from TRBV5-1 and TRBJ1-2; D perhaps matches TRBD1 (6 bases). The CDR3 nucleotides read TGCGCCAGCAGCGAGGGGACAAGGAGCGGCTACACCTTC. As protein: CASSEGTRSGYTF.